The 22 T cell receptor beta chains below were found in one sample sequenced in a study of blood T cell repertoires in COVID-19. Using immunoSEQ multiplex PCR, the repertoire was profiled, and TCRdb retains in-frame clones only, with some absent. The data show more than 300,000 clones, with 88% seen just once and about 1.2% held by the top ten. Sequencing used PBMCs or T cells enriched from blood (not recorded which). The receptors here all came from a woman aged 18-35 years who had recovered from COVID-19.

J is TRBJ1-2 and V is TRBV30; the D gene is possibly TRBD1 (5 bases). This CDR3 comprises 15 residues. Between the trimmed V and J ends, which lost 2 bases and 0 bases, there was a span of 13 bases. In germline, CDR1 is GTSNPN, CDR2 SVGIG (reference sequence). Here the CDR3 reads CAWSIIGTPNYGYTF. The CDR3 bases are TGTGCCTGGAGTATCATCGGGACTCCTAACTATGGCTACACCTTC.

The chain links TRBV29-1 to TRBJ1-1; 7 nucleotides match TRBD1. Germline loops: CDR1 SQVTM, CDR2 ANQGSEA. The CDR3 sequence is 12 residues long. Trimming cost V 6 bases and J 9 bases; bases outside gene matches: 10. The DNA for the CDR3 is TGCAGCGTCGGACAGGCCACCTTGAAAGCTTTCTTT. Residues: CSVGQATLKAFF.

The chain recombines TRBV3-1 (or the pseudogene TRBV3-2) with TRBJ2-7; D gene uncertain. Germline CDR1 and CDR2: LGHDT and YNNKEL (reference sequence). The CDR3 runs 11 residues. Trimming pared 0 bases from V and 7 bases from J, leaving 4 bases between. CDR3 DNA sequence: TGTGCCAGCAGCCAAGATCTAGAGCAGTACTTC. This encodes CASSQDLEQYF.

This sequence joins TRBV30 and TRBJ1-1; tentative D call: TRBD1 (6 bases). The V end lost 2 bases, the J end lost 8 bases, and 12 bases lay between the germline ends. Germline CDR1 is GTSNPN and CDR2 is SVGIG (reference sequence). The CDR3 contains 12 residues. The CDR3 protein is CAWSTLGTEAFF. The CDR3 nucleotides read TGTGCCTGGAGTACCCTCGGGACAGAAGCTTTCTTT.

The rearrangement links TRBV18 to TRBJ2-7; D is ambiguous. CDR1 and CDR2 (germline): KGHSH, LQKENI. V shed 2 bases and J shed 1 base, with 15 bases lying between them. There are 16 residues in the CDR3. CDR3 DNA sequence: TGTGCCAGCTCACCAAACCCCCCTAAAAGTTCCTACGAGCAGTACTTC. It codes for CASSPNPPKSSYEQYF.

The chain combines TRBV6-8 with TRBJ2-7, with D possibly TRBD2 on 6 matching bases. The V end was cut by 0 bases, the J end by 2 bases, with 20 bases between. The CDR3 covers 18 residues. Germline V gives CDR1 MNHGY, CDR2 SAAAGT. CDR3 protein: CASSYSPPRGGETYEQYF. CDR3 DNA: TGTGCCAGCAGTTACTCTCCGCCCCGTGGAGGGGAGACCTACGAGCAGTACTTC.

This rearrangement joins TRBV2 to TRBJ2-1; 13 bases match TRBD2. From germline, CDR1 is SNHLY and CDR2 FYNNEI. This CDR3 comprises 15 residues. J gave up 7 bases and V 7 bases, and 7 bases lay outside the gene matches. The CDR3 sequence: CASKTSGGTGNEQFF. In nucleotides, the CDR3 is TGTGCCAGCAAGACTAGCGGGGGGACGGGGAATGAGCAGTTCTTC.

This clone was counted between two and nine times. The chain joins TRBV2 to TRBJ2-7; a weak D match, TRBD2 (5 bases). The CDR3 extends over 13 amino acids. Trimming shortened V by 6 bases and J by 5 bases, and 14 bases separated the two germline ends. The germline V gene encodes CDR1 SNHLY and CDR2 FYNNEI. CDR3 region: CASRKGAGHEQYF. CDR3 nucleotide sequence: TGTGCCAGCAGAAAGGGTGCGGGCCACGAGCAGTACTTC.

The chain is built from TRBV3-1 (or the pseudogene TRBV3-2) and TRBJ2-7, with 8 positions matching TRBD1. This CDR3 has 14 residues. V lost 1 base to trimming and J lost 10 bases; unmatched junction nucleotides: 9. Germline assignment: CDR1 LGHDT and CDR2 YNNKEL (reference sequence). The CDR3 DNA reads as TGTGCCAGCAGCCAAGGGACAGGGCGGCTGGAACAGTACTTC. Amino acids: CASSQGTGRLEQYF.

The V call is TRBV29-1, the J call TRBJ1-2, with 9 bases that match TRBD1. CDR3 length: 13 residues. V lost 7 bases to trimming and J lost 8 bases; unmatched junction nucleotides: 11. Germline CDR1 and CDR2: SQVTM and ANQGSEA. The CDR3 bases are TGCAGCGCAACTTCGGGACAGGGTTACGGCTACACCTTC. Translation gives CSATSGQGYGYTF.

The J gene is TRBJ2-7, the V gene TRBV27; 8 bases match TRBD1. The CDR3 is 14 amino acids. After removal of 6 bases from V and 2 bases from J, the junction contained 6 bases not matched to a gene. In germline, CDR1 is MNHEY, CDR2 SMNVEV (reference sequence). This chain's CDR3 is CASSRTGQTYEQYF. As DNA, the CDR3 is TGTGCCAGCAGCCGGACAGGGCAAACCTACGAGCAGTACTTC.

This clone has a single count. The rearrangement joins TRBV2 to TRBJ1-1; no firm D call. V was trimmed by 8 bases and J by 4 bases, leaving 17 bases between them. Germline loops: CDR1 SNHLY, CDR2 FYNNEI. This CDR3 has 14 residues. The CDR3 loop is CASPFRDTSTEAFF. CDR3 DNA: TGTGCCAGCCCCTTTAGAGATACTAGCACTGAAGCTTTCTTT.

This clone was observed once. Germline and junction disagree at one end, which may indicate a read error. V usage is TRBV7-7 and J usage is TRBJ2-5; 10 bases align to TRBD1. This CDR3 is built from 16 residues. The germline V gene has CDR1 SSHAT and CDR2 FNYEAQ (reference sequence). CDR3 in DNA: TGTGCTAGCAGCTTGGGGACAGGGGTATTCCCAGAGACCCAGTACTTC. The encoded protein is CASSLGTGVFPETQYF.

This chain joins TRBV9 and TRBJ1-2; TRBD1 matches 12 bases. With V trimmed by 1 base and J by 6 bases, 7 bases remained unmatched. CDR3 length: 16 amino acids. Germline V gives CDR1 SGDLS, CDR2 YYNGEE. The CDR3 nucleotides are TGTGCCAGCAGCGTAACGCTGGGACAGGGGGCGGATGGCTACACCTTC. Translated: CASSVTLGQGADGYTF.

This chain uses TRBV7-3 with TRBJ2-3; tentatively, D is TRBD2 (5 bases). The CDR3 is made up of 15 amino acids. CDR1 is SGHTA, CDR2 FQGTGA, per germline. Trimming left V 6 bases short and J 6 bases short, with 19 bases between. CDR3 in amino acids: CASRLPGGPWDTQYF. In nucleotides, the CDR3 is TGTGCCAGCAGACTCCCAGGAGGACCTTGGGATACGCAGTATTTT.

This clone was found a few times. This chain uses TRBV5-1 with TRBJ1-6, with a possible D match to TRBD1 (5 bases). The V end was cut by 4 bases, the J end by 7 bases, with 12 bases between. The CDR3 sequence is 14 residues long. Germline CDR1 reads SGHRS; CDR2 reads YFSETQ. Written as DNA, the CDR3 is TGCGCCAGCAGCCCGGGACTTTCCAATTCACCCCTCCACTTT. It is translated as CASSPGLSNSPLHF.

The chain has TRBV5-6 and TRBJ2-7, with 8 bases that match TRBD2. The ends lost 4 bases at V and 6 bases at J; junction bases unmatched: 15. The germline V gene has CDR1 SGHDT and CDR2 YYEEEE. The CDR3 sequence is 16 residues long. The CDR3 spells CASSGPLGLALGEQYF. The DNA of the CDR3 is TGTGCCAGCAGCGGACCGTTAGGACTAGCTCTAGGCGAGCAGTACTTC. The variable domain in full, completed from reference TRBV5-6 and TRBJ2-7, reads DAGVTQSPTHLIKTRGQQVTLRCSPKSGHDTVSWYQQALGQGPQFIFQYYEEEERQRGNFPDRFSGHQFPNYSSELNVNALLLGDSALYLCASSGPLGLALGEQYFGPGTRLTVT.

This sequence joins TRBV10-3 and TRBJ2-7, with 13 bases aligning to TRBD2. Germline V gene data show CDR1 as ENHRY and CDR2 as SYGVKD. Trimming took 4 bases from V and 3 from J; bases not matched to a gene: 3. The CDR3 totals 15 residues. The chain's CDR3 is CAISGTSGGNYEQYF. As DNA, the CDR3 is TGTGCCATCAGTGGGACTAGCGGGGGTAACTACGAGCAGTACTTC.

The rearrangement joins TRBV29-1 to TRBJ2-7; D possibly corresponds to TRBD1 (7 bases). V lost 7 bases and J lost 1, with 26 bases in between. The CDR3 is 17 amino acids. Germline CDR1 reads SQVTM; CDR2 reads ANQGSEA. CDR3 loop: CSAPGPGGRAISYEQYF. CDR3 DNA: TGCAGCGCCCCCGGCCCAGGGGGGCGCGCAATTTCCTACGAGCAGTACTTC.

This sequence joins TRBV6-5 and TRBJ1-1; D remains unclear. V was trimmed by 6 bases and J by 5 bases, leaving 13 bases between them. Germline CDR1 is MNHEY and CDR2 is SVGAGI. The CDR3 contains 13 residues. CDR3: CASRAEGGTEAFF. CDR3 DNA: TGTGCCAGCAGGGCGGAGGGAGGGACTGAAGCTTTCTTT.

The chain recombines TRBV9 with TRBJ2-3, with 9 bases matching TRBD2. CDR3 length: 18 residues. J gave up 1 base and V 0 bases, and 9 bases lay outside the gene matches. CDR1 is SGDLS and CDR2 is YYNGEE in the germline V gene. The CDR3 here is CASSVGGSASGGTDTQYF. As DNA, the CDR3 is TGTGCCAGCAGCGTAGGAGGATCGGCTAGCGGGGGCACAGATACGCAGTATTTT.

This chain links TRBV7-9 with TRBJ1-1; TRBD1 might be the D (5 bases). This CDR3 comprises 13 residues. Trimming left V 5 bases short and J 1 base short, with 8 bases between. CDR1 and CDR2 from the germline V gene are SEHNR and FQNEAQ (reference sequence). For the CDR3, the DNA is TGTGCCAGCAGCGGCAGGGAGAACACTGAAGCTTTCTTT. Amino acids: CASSGRENTEAFF.